Listed below are T cell receptor beta chains from one sample, sequenced in a study of cytomegalovirus exposure and HLA in healthy donors. The data were produced by immunoSEQ multiplex PCR, yet TCRdb's version contains in-frame clones alone and is incomplete. The sample shows about 170,000 clones, roughly 85% of them seen only once. Sequenced sample: PBMCs. The source is a man aged 25-40 years in good health and CMV-seropositive. Each CDR3 is given with its conserved first and last residue. The D gene is left open where the match is weak. A clone size is listed for some rows: how often the clone was seen (once, few, many), or a class if it is expanded.

j_call: TRBJ2-5
d_call: NA
v_call: TRBV27
clone_size: NA
cdr3_aa: CASSFGLAETQYF
cdr3_nt: TGTGCCAGCAGTTTCGGCCTAGCGGAGACCCAGTACTTC

j_call: TRBJ2-2
d_call: TRBD2
v_call: TRBV5-6
clone_size: NA
cdr3_aa: CASNNKLTSGAMNTGELFF
cdr3_nt: TGTGCCAGCAACAATAAGTTGACTAGCGGAGCTATGAACACCGGGGAGCTGTTTTTT

j_call: TRBJ1-2
d_call: NA
v_call: TRBV7-9
clone_size: NA
cdr3_aa: CASSPSRRNYGYTF
cdr3_nt: TGTGCCAGCAGCCCGAGCAGGAGGAACTATGGCTACACCTTC

j_call: TRBJ2-5
d_call: NA
v_call: TRBV19
clone_size: NA
cdr3_aa: CASSIGGGARGETQYF
cdr3_nt: TGTGCCAGTAGTATAGGTGGGGGCGCCAGGGGAGAGACCCAGTACTTC

j_call: TRBJ1-5
d_call: NA
v_call: TRBV6-5
clone_size: once
cdr3_aa: CASSFSGRDQPQHF
cdr3_nt: TGTGCCAGCAGTTTCTCAGGGAGGGATCAGCCCCAGCATTTT

j_call: TRBJ1-5
d_call: NA
v_call: TRBV21-1
clone_size: NA
cdr3_aa: CASSKEWGTGGGQPQHF
cdr3_nt: TGTGCCAGCAGCAAAGAGTGGGGGACAGGGGGCGGTCAGCCCCAGCATTTT

j_call: TRBJ2-5
d_call: TRBD2
v_call: TRBV2
clone_size: NA
cdr3_aa: CASREGGPFTTQYF
cdr3_nt: TGTGCCAGCAGGGAGGGAGGGCCTTTCACGACCCAGTACTTC

j_call: TRBJ2-3
d_call: TRBD2
v_call: TRBV4-3
clone_size: once
cdr3_aa: CASSQEIAGGADTQYF
cdr3_nt: TGCGCCAGCAGCCAAGAGATTGCGGGGGGAGCAGATACGCAGTATTTT

j_call: TRBJ2-1
d_call: NA
v_call: TRBV7-8
clone_size: NA
cdr3_aa: CASSLGVGNEQFF
cdr3_nt: TGTGCCAGCAGCCTGGGAGTCGGGAATGAGCAGTTCTTC

j_call: TRBJ1-1
d_call: NA
v_call: TRBV7-2
clone_size: NA
cdr3_aa: CASSLDKRRGTEAFF
cdr3_nt: TGTGCCAGCAGCTTAGATAAGAGAAGGGGTACTGAAGCTTTCTTT

j_call: TRBJ2-1
d_call: TRBD2
v_call: TRBV5-6
clone_size: NA
cdr3_aa: CASSLRAPGGRTNEQFF
cdr3_nt: TGTGCCAGCAGCCTGAGGGCACCAGGCGGGAGGACCAATGAGCAGTTCTTC

j_call: TRBJ1-1
d_call: NA
v_call: TRBV5-6
clone_size: NA
cdr3_aa: CASSLTVNTEAFF
cdr3_nt: TGTGCCAGCAGTTTGACAGTTAACACTGAAGCTTTCTTT

j_call: TRBJ2-3
d_call: NA
v_call: TRBV2
clone_size: few
cdr3_aa: CASSIPPGGADTQYF
cdr3_nt: TGTGCCAGCAGTATCCCCCCAGGAGGGGCAGATACGCAGTATTTT

j_call: TRBJ1-1
d_call: TRBD1
v_call: TRBV18
clone_size: NA
cdr3_aa: CASSPQMTGEINTEAFF
cdr3_nt: TGTGCCAGCTCACCACAGATGACAGGGGAAATAAACACTGAAGCTTTCTTT

j_call: TRBJ1-2
d_call: NA
v_call: TRBV7-6
clone_size: NA
cdr3_aa: CASSLAGAGGYTF
cdr3_nt: TGTGCCAGCAGCTTAGCGGGGGCAGGGGGCTACACCTTC

j_call: TRBJ2-7
d_call: TRBD2
v_call: TRBV5-5
clone_size: NA
cdr3_aa: CASTYSGASYEQYF
cdr3_nt: TGTGCCAGCACCTACAGCGGGGCCTCCTACGAGCAGTACTTC

j_call: TRBJ2-5
d_call: NA
v_call: TRBV29-1
clone_size: NA
cdr3_aa: CSVVSRDGRGFQETQYF
cdr3_nt: TGCAGCGTTGTCTCCCGGGATGGCAGGGGTTTTCAAGAGACCCAGTACTTC

j_call: TRBJ2-3
d_call: TRBD1
v_call: TRBV15
clone_size: NA
cdr3_aa: CATSRGTGGHHRTQYF
cdr3_nt: TGTGCCACCAGCAGAGGTACAGGGGGCCATCACAGGACGCAGTATTTT

j_call: TRBJ2-3
d_call: TRBD2
v_call: TRBV6-5
clone_size: NA
cdr3_aa: CASSYREGADTQYF
cdr3_nt: TGTGCCAGCAGTTACCGGGAGGGCGCAGATACGCAGTATTTT

j_call: TRBJ1-1
d_call: TRBD1
v_call: TRBV7-9
clone_size: NA
cdr3_aa: CASSFDRANTEAFF
cdr3_nt: TGTGCCAGCAGCTTCGACAGGGCGAACACTGAAGCTTTCTTT

j_call: TRBJ2-5
d_call: NA
v_call: TRBV6-5
clone_size: NA
cdr3_aa: CASSYSVRARAQYF
cdr3_nt: TGTGCCAGCAGTTACTCGGTCAGGGCCCGGGCCCAGTACTTC

j_call: TRBJ1-5
d_call: NA
v_call: TRBV7-9
clone_size: NA
cdr3_aa: CSSSLTQGGSNQPQHF
cdr3_nt: TGTTCCAGCAGCTTAACACAGGGAGGGAGCAATCAGCCCCAGCATTTT

j_call: TRBJ2-3
d_call: NA
v_call: TRBV4-3
clone_size: NA
cdr3_aa: CASSQERASTDTQYF
cdr3_nt: TGCGCCAGCAGCCAAGAGAGGGCTAGCACAGATACGCAGTATTTT

j_call: TRBJ1-5
d_call: TRBD1
v_call: TRBV19
clone_size: NA
cdr3_aa: CASSIRDRGYNQPQHF
cdr3_nt: TGTGCCAGTAGTATCCGGGACAGGGGGTATAATCAGCCCCAGCATTTT

j_call: TRBJ2-5
d_call: NA
v_call: TRBV5-1
clone_size: NA
cdr3_aa: CASSLALPPGTQYF
cdr3_nt: TGCGCCAGCAGCTTGGCCCTACCCCCAGGGACCCAGTACTTC

j_call: TRBJ2-7
d_call: TRBD2
v_call: TRBV27
clone_size: NA
cdr3_aa: CASSLTSALYEQYF
cdr3_nt: TGTGCCAGCAGTCTCACTAGCGCTCTCTACGAGCAGTACTTC

j_call: TRBJ1-4
d_call: NA
v_call: TRBV27
clone_size: NA
cdr3_aa: CASSASGEKLFF
cdr3_nt: TGTGCCAGCAGCGCCTCCGGTGAAAAACTGTTTTTT

j_call: TRBJ1-1
d_call: TRBD1
v_call: TRBV2
clone_size: NA
cdr3_aa: CASRNSDRVNTEAFF
cdr3_nt: TGTGCCAGCAGAAATTCCGACAGGGTGAACACTGAAGCTTTCTTT

j_call: TRBJ1-2
d_call: NA
v_call: TRBV7-2
clone_size: NA
cdr3_aa: CASSLAGGGNYGYTF
cdr3_nt: TGTGCCAGCAGCTTAGCGGGGGGAGGTAACTATGGCTACACCTTC

j_call: TRBJ2-1
d_call: TRBD2
v_call: TRBV7-9
clone_size: NA
cdr3_aa: CASSLALGEGRVNEQFF
cdr3_nt: TGTGCCAGCAGCTTAGCGTTGGGGGAGGGCCGAGTAAATGAGCAGTTCTTC

j_call: TRBJ2-1
d_call: NA
v_call: TRBV6-5
clone_size: NA
cdr3_aa: CASSYEGSSYNEQFF
cdr3_nt: TGTGCCAGCAGTTACGAGGGTAGCTCCTACAATGAGCAGTTCTTC

j_call: TRBJ2-1
d_call: NA
v_call: TRBV11-2
clone_size: NA
cdr3_aa: CASSFAQRLNNEQFF
cdr3_nt: TGTGCCAGCAGCTTTGCCCAGCGTTTGAACAATGAGCAGTTCTTC

j_call: TRBJ1-1
d_call: NA
v_call: TRBV7-9
clone_size: NA
cdr3_aa: CASSSYYEAFF
cdr3_nt: TGTGCCAGCAGCTCCTATTATGAAGCTTTCTTT

j_call: TRBJ2-5
d_call: TRBD1
v_call: TRBV19
clone_size: NA
cdr3_aa: CASSLRQGQETQYF
cdr3_nt: TGTGCCAGTAGTCTCCGACAGGGGCAAGAGACCCAGTACTTC

j_call: TRBJ2-3
d_call: TRBD2
v_call: TRBV7-6
clone_size: few
cdr3_aa: CATGLVPDTQYF
cdr3_nt: TGTGCCACCGGACTAGTCCCAGATACGCAGTATTTT

j_call: TRBJ2-3
d_call: NA
v_call: TRBV19
clone_size: once
cdr3_aa: CASSPGTQGYTDTQYF
cdr3_nt: TGTGCCAGTAGCCCCGGGACACAAGGATACACAGATACGCAGTATTTT

j_call: TRBJ1-2
d_call: TRBD1
v_call: TRBV6-1
clone_size: NA
cdr3_aa: CASSPGRGLGYTF
cdr3_nt: TGTGCCAGCAGCCCGGGCAGGGGGCTTGGCTACACCTTC

j_call: TRBJ2-3
d_call: TRBD1
v_call: TRBV6-6
clone_size: NA
cdr3_aa: CASRLTGADTQYF
cdr3_nt: TGTGCCAGCAGACTCACAGGGGCAGATACGCAGTATTTT

j_call: TRBJ1-3
d_call: NA
v_call: TRBV7-8
clone_size: NA
cdr3_aa: CASRGGEGPRGNTIYF
cdr3_nt: TGTGCCAGCAGGGGGGGGGAGGGCCCCCGCGGAAACACCATATATTTT

j_call: TRBJ2-1
d_call: TRBD2
v_call: TRBV11-2
clone_size: NA
cdr3_aa: CASSSTSGSPNEQFF
cdr3_nt: TGTGCCAGCAGCTCGACTAGCGGGAGCCCAAATGAGCAGTTCTTC

j_call: TRBJ2-3
d_call: TRBD2
v_call: TRBV19
clone_size: NA
cdr3_aa: CASREREGPADTQYF
cdr3_nt: TGTGCCAGTAGGGAGCGGGAGGGCCCCGCAGATACGCAGTATTTT

j_call: TRBJ2-7
d_call: TRBD2
v_call: TRBV5-6
clone_size: NA
cdr3_aa: CASSLRLAGIHEQYF
cdr3_nt: TGTGCCAGCAGCTTGAGGCTAGCGGGAATCCACGAGCAGTACTTC

j_call: TRBJ2-6
d_call: NA
v_call: TRBV19
clone_size: NA
cdr3_aa: CASEPGHLSGANVLTF
cdr3_nt: TGTGCCAGTGAACCGGGACACCTCTCTGGGGCCAACGTCCTGACTTTC

j_call: TRBJ2-2
d_call: NA
v_call: TRBV9
clone_size: NA
cdr3_aa: CASSVALEAQNTGELFF
cdr3_nt: TGTGCCAGCAGCGTAGCTCTGGAGGCGCAGAACACCGGGGAGCTGTTTTTT

j_call: TRBJ2-7
d_call: TRBD1
v_call: TRBV7-9
clone_size: NA
cdr3_aa: CASSSPTGTGRREQYF
cdr3_nt: TGTGCCAGCAGCTCGCCTACAGGGACAGGGCGTCGGGAGCAGTACTTC

j_call: TRBJ1-1
d_call: NA
v_call: TRBV7-8
clone_size: once
cdr3_aa: CASSTGRGMNTEAFF
cdr3_nt: TGTGCCAGCTCTACAGGGAGGGGAATGAACACTGAAGCTTTCTTT

j_call: TRBJ2-5
d_call: NA
v_call: TRBV7-9
clone_size: NA
cdr3_aa: CSSLPPRDELQETQYF
cdr3_nt: TGTTCCAGCCTTCCCCCCCGGGATGAACTCCAAGAGACCCAGTACTTC

j_call: TRBJ2-1
d_call: NA
v_call: TRBV5-1
clone_size: NA
cdr3_aa: CASSLEIYPTFGNEQFF
cdr3_nt: TGCGCCAGCAGCTTGGAGATCTACCCCACCTTCGGCAATGAGCAGTTCTTC

j_call: TRBJ1-2
d_call: NA
v_call: TRBV6-5
clone_size: NA
cdr3_aa: CASSYSRWLGALGYTF
cdr3_nt: TGTGCCAGCAGTTACTCGAGATGGCTGGGGGCACTGGGCTACACCTTC

j_call: TRBJ2-1
d_call: NA
v_call: TRBV7-3
clone_size: few
cdr3_aa: CASSLGGGLNEQFF
cdr3_nt: TGTGCCAGCAGCTTAGGGGGGGGCCTGAATGAGCAGTTCTTC

j_call: TRBJ2-1
d_call: NA
v_call: TRBV6-5
clone_size: few
cdr3_aa: CASSPGAYNEQFF
cdr3_nt: TGTGCCAGCAGCCCGGGAGCTTACAATGAGCAGTTCTTC

j_call: TRBJ2-2
d_call: TRBD2
v_call: TRBV29-1
clone_size: NA
cdr3_aa: CSVFTSGFGNTGELFF
cdr3_nt: TGCAGCGTTTTCACTAGCGGGTTTGGGAACACCGGGGAGCTGTTTTTT

j_call: TRBJ2-2
d_call: TRBD2
v_call: TRBV7-7
clone_size: NA
cdr3_aa: CASSLKSSGSGELFF
cdr3_nt: TGTGCTAGCAGCTTAAAGTCTAGCGGGTCCGGGGAGCTGTTTTTT

j_call: TRBJ2-1
d_call: TRBD1
v_call: TRBV7-2
clone_size: NA
cdr3_aa: CASSIRTGRKQFF
cdr3_nt: TGTGCCAGCAGCATTAGGACAGGGAGGAAGCAGTTCTTC

j_call: TRBJ2-5
d_call: TRBD1
v_call: TRBV5-8
clone_size: few
cdr3_aa: CASSPWTGEGQTQYF
cdr3_nt: TGTGCCAGCAGCCCGTGGACAGGGGAGGGGCAGACCCAGTACTTC

j_call: TRBJ2-2
d_call: NA
v_call: TRBV18
clone_size: NA
cdr3_aa: CASSPGQGSFTGELFF
cdr3_nt: TGTGCCAGCTCACCAGGGCAGGGGTCGTTTACCGGGGAGCTGTTTTTT

j_call: TRBJ2-7
d_call: TRBD1
v_call: TRBV4-1
clone_size: once
cdr3_aa: CASSQLPGQRIPYEQYF
cdr3_nt: TGCGCCAGCAGCCAGCTGCCGGGACAGCGAATCCCCTACGAGCAGTACTTC